The T cell receptor (beta chain) described here comes from a study of a mutant IDH1 vaccine in newly diagnosed glioma. At the level of the study: Sex distribution of treated patients was approximately 60% male and around 40% female; mean age was 40.4 years. Pretreatment consisted of radiotherapy, temozolomide, or both, with most receiving both.

The method was immunoSEQ multiplex PCR; TCRdb's version includes in-frame clones alone and lacks a portion of them. The data contain tens of thousands of clones, about 81% of them singletons. Time point given: week 47, end of study. The investigators gave 300 ug of mutant IDH1 20-mer peptide in each vaccine dose, together with topical imiquimod. Germline V gives CDR1 SQVTM, CDR2 ANQGSEA. V lost 2 bases to trimming and J lost 3 bases, with 5 bases between them. The CDR3 extends over 12 amino acids. Note on this clone: Its target is not known.

The V gene is TRBV29-1, the J gene TRBJ2-1; no reliable D call. The clonotype originates from a woman aged 30 to 39 with glioma. Some clones in this sample may be carry-over from other donors' samples. Sequencing used PBMCs, obtained from a glioma patient whose treatment included an IDH1 peptide vaccine. The CDR3 nucleotides are TGCAGCGTTGAAAAGTACTACAATGAGCAGTTCTTC. It encodes CSVEKYYNEQFF.